These 19 T cell receptor beta chains were sequenced from one sample in a study of identical twins. TCRdb processed the 5' RACE reads anew with MiXCR; each CDR3 protein has one entry. The sample has 1.5 million to 2 million distinct CDR3 sequences; roughly a third are singletons. Sequencing was carried out using cord blood. The receptors were sampled from a newborn girl in good health.

The V and J genes are TRBV6-5 and TRBJ2-1; D unclear. The CDR3 is 13 residues long. Germline V gene data show CDR1 as MNHEY and CDR2 as SVGAGI. The V end lost 0 bases, the J end lost 13 bases, and 13 bases lay between the germline ends. This CDR3 is CASSYSIGIKQFF. Here the CDR3 DNA reads TGTGCCAGCAGTTACTCGATAGGCATCAAACAGTTCTTC.

The chain uses TRBV7-2 and TRBJ1-6, with TRBD1 as a possible D gene (5 bases). Germline V lookup: CDR1 SGHTA, CDR2 FQGNSA. CDR3 length: 15 amino acids. Trimming removed 2 bases at V and 8 bases at J, with 13 bases between. CDR3 DNA: TGTGCCAGCAGCTTATCAGGGCCCCCTTATTCACCCCTCCACTTT. Its translation: CASSLSGPPYSPLHF.

V is TRBV29-1 and J is TRBJ2-7, with 9 bases lining up with TRBD2. The J call may be in error: the DNA end matches TRBJ2-5 better. The CDR3 has 15 residues. Germline V gene data show CDR1 as SQVTM and CDR2 as ANQGSEA. The CDR3 DNA sequence: TGCAGCGTTGTTAGACTAGCGGTGCTTCAAGAGACCCAGTACTTC. Amino acids: CSVVRLAVLQETQYF.

The sample holds a few counts of this clonotype. The V gene is TRBV20-1, the J gene TRBJ2-4; TRBD2 is a possible D gene (5 bases). Gene TRBJ2-7 matches the end of the DNA better, so the J call may be wrong. The CDR3 consists of 13 residues. Germline CDR1 and CDR2: DFQATT and SNEGSKA (reference sequence). Written as DNA, the CDR3 is TGCAGTGCTAGTTCGGGGTACTCCTACGAGCAGTACTTC. Protein: CSASSGYSYEQYF.

A remark on this clonotype: An end of the junction differs from the germline gene, which may be a read error. The chain recombines TRBV11-1 with TRBJ1-2, with 7 bases matching TRBD1. Germline loops: CDR1 SGHAT, CDR2 FQDESV (reference sequence). This CDR3 is built from 15 residues. In DNA form, the CDR3 reads TGTGCCGGCAGCTTGGACCGGGACAGACTCTATGGCTACACCTTC. It translates to CAGSLDRDRLYGYTF.

The chain couples TRBV27 to TRBJ2-1; D is tentatively TRBD1 or TRBD2 (6 bases each). V dropped 6 bases and J dropped 3 bases, with 18 bases sitting between them. The CDR3 is made up of 16 amino acids. Germline lookup yields CDR1 MNHEY and CDR2 SMNVEV (reference sequence). The chain's CDR3 is CASSPGANPVYNEQFF. The CDR3 DNA is TGTGCCAGCAGCCCGGGGGCCAACCCGGTCTACAATGAGCAGTTCTTC.

This chain connects TRBV29-1 to TRBJ2-1; D may be TRBD1 or TRBD2 (5 bases each). The germline V and J ends were trimmed by 0 bases and 7 bases, with 7 bases remaining between them. The CDR3 totals 12 residues. The germline CDR1 and CDR2 sequences are SQVTM and ANQGSEA. The CDR3 loop is CSVEDGGNEQFF. The CDR3 bases are TGCAGCGTTGAAGATGGGGGAAATGAGCAGTTCTTC.

This clonotype has more than one count but fewer than ten. The chain has TRBV11-2 and TRBJ1-2; no definite D call. CDR3 length: 15 residues. CDR1 and CDR2 from the germline V gene are SGHAT and FQNNGV. Trimming pared 4 bases from V and 2 bases from J, leaving 14 bases between. The CDR3 DNA follows: TGTGCCAGCAGCTCGACGTGGGCCCCGAACTATGGCTACACCTTC. It yields the protein CASSSTWAPNYGYTF.

The genes are TRBV7-2 and TRBJ2-1, with TRBD2 matching over 7 bases. J gave up 6 bases and V 3 bases, and 8 bases lay outside the gene matches. This CDR3 contains 15 residues. Germline V lookup: CDR1 SGHTA, CDR2 FQGNSA. The CDR3 is CASSFNGGTCNEQFF. The CDR3 DNA reads TGTGCCAGCAGCTTCAACGGGGGGACCTGCAATGAGCAGTTCTTC.

This clonotype came up a few times. The chain employs TRBV4-1 and TRBJ1-5; no firm D call. This CDR3 has 18 amino acids. Germline-derived CDR1 and CDR2 are MGHRA and YSYEKL. Trimming shortened V by 0 bases and J by 0 bases, and 15 bases separated the two germline ends. The CDR3 DNA reads TGCGCCAGCAGCCAAGATTACAGATGGGCTTATAGCAATCAGCCCCAGCATTTT. It translates to CASSQDYRWAYSNQPQHF.

The genes are TRBV20-1 and TRBJ2-3; no firm D call. V was clipped by 0 bases and J by 1 base, with 8 bases between them. From germline, CDR1 is DFQATT and CDR2 SNEGSKA (reference sequence). This CDR3 has 14 residues. The CDR3 region has the DNA TGCAGTGCTAGAGATCTTTGGCGCACAGATACGCAGTATTTT. Its translation: CSARDLWRTDTQYF.

This chain links TRBV12-3 or TRBV12-4 with TRBJ1-2, with a tentative D call TRBD1 (6 bases). This CDR3 spans 12 amino acids. V lost 5 bases and J 7 bases, leaving 11 bases between the germline ends. The CDR3 nucleotides read TGTGCCAGCAGTGGAGGGGGTAGTGGCTACACCTTC. Protein: CASSGGGSGYTF.

This clonotype has a handful of counts. Relative to the germline gene, one junction end is altered; a read error may explain this. The chain carries TRBV3-1 and TRBJ2-3; 10 bases agree with TRBD2. This CDR3 is built from 18 residues. The germline CDR1 and CDR2 sequences are LGHDT and YNNKEL (reference sequence). CDR3 amino acids: CASSQADLLAGMPDTQYF. CDR3 nucleotides: TGTGCCAGCAGTCAAGCAGACCTACTAGCGGGGATGCCAGATACGCAGTATTTT.

V gene TRBV24-1 combines with J gene TRBJ1-2; no firm D call. From germline, CDR1 is KGHDR and CDR2 SFDVKD. The CDR3 contains 11 residues. Deletions cut 1 base from V and 7 bases from J, with 3 bases between. In DNA, the CDR3 is TGTGCCACCAGTGATTTCGGTGGCTACACCTTC. The encoded protein is CATSDFGGYTF.

This chain joins TRBV7-2 and TRBJ2-7; 7 nucleotides line up with TRBD2. Germline loops: CDR1 SGHTA, CDR2 FQGNSA. CDR3 length: 15 residues. Germline trimming cut 7 bases from V and 7 bases from J; bases unmatched to any gene: 16. The CDR3: CASKFVVGGSGEQYF. CDR3 nucleotide sequence: TGTGCCAGCAAGTTCGTTGTGGGGGGGAGCGGTGAGCAGTACTTC. Looking up the rest from reference TRBV7-2 and TRBJ2-7 gives the full variable domain: GAGVSQSPSNKVTEKGKDVELRCDPISGHTALYWYRQSLGQGLEFLIYFQGNSAPDKSGLPSDRFSAERTGGSVSTLTIQRTQQEDSAVYLCASKFVVGGSGEQYFGPGTRLTVT.

This clonotype was found a few times. The V gene is TRBV20-1, the J gene TRBJ2-1, with 8 positions matching TRBD2. CDR3 length equals 12 residues. Germline CDR1 reads DFQATT; CDR2 reads SNEGSKA (reference sequence). V shed 4 bases, J shed 9 bases, and the junction held 5 bases outside the gene matches. CDR3 loop: CSAISGSPEQFF. The CDR3 DNA reads TGCAGTGCTATCAGCGGGAGCCCTGAGCAGTTCTTC.

The J gene is TRBJ2-1, the V gene TRBV11-2, with 10 bases fitting TRBD2. Germline CDR1 is SGHAT and CDR2 is FQNNGV. The CDR3 runs 13 residues. The V segment lost 4 bases and the J segment 9 bases; nucleotides outside the gene matches: 3. The CDR3 DNA sequence: TGTGCCAGCAGCTCTCTAGCGGGGGCTGAGCAGTTCTTC. Its protein is CASSSLAGAEQFF.

This sequence joins TRBV12-5 and TRBJ2-3, with D perhaps matching TRBD1 or TRBD2 (5 bases each). Germline values: CDR1 LGHNT, CDR2 FRNRAP. Trimming pared 1 base from V and 3 bases from J, leaving 11 bases between. This CDR3 has 15 residues. For the CDR3, the DNA is TGTGCTAGTGGTTTGGGGGGGTCGCATACAGATACGCAGTATTTT. Its translation: CASGLGGSHTDTQYF.

The chain recombines TRBV14 with TRBJ2-1; 8 bases align to TRBD2. V gave up 0 bases and J gave up 4 bases; unmatched junction bases: 14. In germline, CDR1 is SGHDN, CDR2 FVKESK. This CDR3 has 19 amino acids. CDR3 protein: CASSQDWHIAGLVYNEQFF. CDR3 DNA: TGTGCCAGCAGCCAAGACTGGCACATAGCGGGATTGGTTTACAATGAGCAGTTCTTC.